Listed below are T cell receptor beta chains from one sample, sequenced in a study of T cells after yellow fever vaccination. TCRdb re-derived calls from the 5' RACE reads in MiXCR, one entry per CDR3 protein. Among hundreds of thousands of distinct CDR3 sequences, about 12% were seen once, and the ten largest hold 15%. This specimen was PBMCs, taken on the day of the yellow fever booster vaccination. The receptors were gathered from a man younger than 45 who received the YFV17D yellow fever vaccine. CDR3s include the opening cysteine and the closing phenylalanine or tryptophan. The D gene is left open where the match is weak. The size entry is marked missing in some rows and otherwise reads once, few, many or a size class.

size	V	J	D	CDR3	DNA
many	TRBV12-3/TRBV12-4	TRBJ1-6	.	CASSLYGGNSPLHF	TGTGCCAGCAGTCTATACGGTGGTAATTCACCCCTCCACTTT
few	TRBV20-1	TRBJ2-3	TRBD2	CSAKTSGTDTQYF	TGCAGTGCCAAAACTAGCGGCACAGATACGCAGTATTTT
.	TRBV4-3	TRBJ2-5	TRBD2	CASSQESGRGKETQYF	TGCGCCAGCAGCCAAGAAAGCGGGAGAGGGAAAGAGACCCAGTACTTC
few	TRBV30	TRBJ1-5	.	CAWSETAYSNQPQHF	TGTGCCTGGAGTGAAACAGCGTATAGCAATCAGCCCCAGCATTTT
few	TRBV20-1	TRBJ2-7	.	CSARDETQGGEQYF	TGCAGTGCTAGGGACGAGACACAGGGAGGCGAGCAGTACTTC
few	TRBV6-2/TRBV6-3	TRBJ2-4	.	CASSFRSLAKNIQYF	TGTGCCAGCAGCTTCAGGTCTCTAGCCAAAAACATTCAGTACTTC
.	TRBV3-1	TRBJ2-1	.	CASSLSLVYEQFF	TGTGCCAGCAGCCTATCACTAGTTTATGAGCAGTTCTTC
.	TRBV29-1	TRBJ2-6	.	CSGYRAGANVLTF	TGCAGCGGTTACAGGGCTGGGGCCAACGTCCTGACTTTC
.	TRBV30	TRBJ2-1	.	CAWATGTYNEQFF	TGTGCCTGGGCCACGGGAACCTACAATGAGCAGTTCTTC
.	TRBV20-1	TRBJ2-1	.	CSARPLGEPYNEQFF	TGCAGTGCTAGGCCCCTCGGCGAACCCTACAATGAGCAGTTCTTC
.	TRBV20-1	TRBJ1-4	TRBD1	CSAITQGNEKLFF	TGCAGTGCTATCACACAGGGGAATGAAAAACTGTTTTTT
.	TRBV11-2	TRBJ2-5	TRBD2	CASSSWTSGSQETQYF	TGTGCCAGCAGCTCTTGGACTAGCGGGAGTCAAGAGACCCAGTACTTC
few	TRBV7-8	TRBJ1-3	.	CASSLGVRRSGNTIYF	TGTGCCAGCAGCTTAGGGGTTCGCCGCTCTGGAAACACCATATATTTT
.	TRBV6-1	TRBJ2-1	TRBD2	CASSRAGAGNEQFF	TGTGCCAGCAGTCGAGCGGGGGCGGGGAATGAGCAGTTCTTC
few	TRBV7-9	TRBJ2-5	.	CASSPGQYPETQYF	TGTGCCAGCAGCCCTGGACAGTACCCAGAGACCCAGTACTTC
.	TRBV2	TRBJ2-6	.	CASRPGRHGSGANVLTF	TGTGCCAGCAGGCCCGGGCGCCATGGGTCTGGGGCCAACGTCCTGACTTTC
.	TRBV5-8	TRBJ2-3	TRBD2	CASSGQTSGIGSDTQYF	TGTGCCAGCAGCGGACAGACTAGCGGGATTGGGTCAGATACGCAGTATTTT
.	TRBV9	TRBJ1-2	.	CASSVIQDYGYTF	TGTGCCAGCAGCGTAATACAAGACTATGGCTACACCTTC
.	TRBV7-2	TRBJ1-5	.	CASSLRGGGGQPQHF	TGTGCCAGCAGCTTACGGGGAGGGGGGGGTCAGCCCCAGCATTTT
.	TRBV29-1	TRBJ2-3	.	CSVGREGGQYF	TGCAGCGTTGGACGCGAAGGGGGGCAGTATTTT
few	TRBV12-3/TRBV12-4	TRBJ2-1	.	CASSFGDSYNEQFF	TGTGCCAGCAGTTTCGGGGACTCCTACAATGAGCAGTTCTTC
.	TRBV4-3	TRBJ2-1	TRBD2	CASSQGAGGYNEQFF	TGCGCCAGCAGCCAAGGGGCGGGAGGGTACAATGAGCAGTTCTTC
few	TRBV9	TRBJ1-1	.	CASSVDGGYTEAFF	TGTGCCAGCAGCGTAGACGGCGGGTACACTGAAGCTTTCTTT
.	TRBV18	TRBJ1-1	.	CASSPGVGSTEAFF	TGTGCCAGCTCTCCCGGGGTAGGGAGCACTGAAGCTTTCTTT
.	TRBV7-2	TRBJ2-3	TRBD2	CASSGRDYGDTQYF	TGTGCCAGCAGTGGGCGGGACTACGGTGATACGCAGTATTTT
.	TRBV29-1	TRBJ2-2	TRBD1	CSVVDRGAGELFF	TGCAGCGTTGTGGACAGGGGCGCCGGGGAGCTGTTTTTT
.	TRBV7-2	TRBJ2-7	TRBD2	CASRSRGGPTSYEQYF	TGTGCCAGCAGGTCGCGGGGGGGGCCGACCTCCTACGAGCAGTACTTC
few	TRBV28	TRBJ2-1	TRBD2	CASSPLGGERGFYNEQFF	TGTGCCAGCAGTCCCCTCGGGGGGGAGAGAGGTTTTTACAATGAGCAGTTCTTC
few	TRBV20-1	TRBJ2-1	.	CSAIWGSIGEQFF	TGCAGTGCTATTTGGGGTTCCATCGGTGAGCAGTTCTTC
few	TRBV10-3	TRBJ2-1	TRBD1	CAIRPGQGLYEQFF	TGTGCCATCAGACCGGGACAGGGGCTCTATGAGCAGTTCTTC
.	TRBV12-3/TRBV12-4	TRBJ2-7	.	CASSFQTDPFSLSSYEQYF	TGTGCCAGCAGTTTCCAGACAGACCCTTTTTCTCTCAGCTCCTACGAGCAGTACTTC
.	TRBV12-5	TRBJ1-1	.	CASGSPPMNTEAFF	TGTGCTAGTGGTTCCCCCCCGATGAACACTGAAGCTTTCTTT
many	TRBV12-3/TRBV12-4	TRBJ1-1	.	CASSLAQDTEAFF	TGTGCCAGCAGTTTAGCGCAAGACACTGAAGCTTTCTTT
.	TRBV6-2/TRBV6-3	TRBJ1-1	TRBD1	CASSYSYRGNTEAFF	TGTGCCAGCAGTTACTCGTACAGGGGGAACACTGAAGCTTTCTTT
few	TRBV9	TRBJ2-4	TRBD1	CASSSRTGENIQYF	TGTGCCAGCAGCTCACGGACAGGGGAAAACATTCAGTACTTC
few	TRBV5-1	TRBJ1-3	.	CASSLTDTTSGNTIYF	TGCGCCAGCAGCTTGACTGATACAACCTCTGGAAACACCATATATTTT
.	TRBV28	TRBJ2-1	.	CASSFSPALNEQFF	TGTGCCAGCAGTTTTTCCCCGGCCCTCAATGAGCAGTTCTTC
few	TRBV5-1	TRBJ2-1	.	CASSPSLHSGDEQFF	TGCGCCAGCAGCCCTTCCCTCCACTCGGGGGATGAGCAGTTCTTC
.	TRBV7-9	TRBJ2-2	TRBD1	CASGTATGELFF	TGTGCCAGCGGGACAGCCACCGGGGAGCTGTTTTTT
many	TRBV28	TRBJ2-1	TRBD2	CASSSGTSGNYNEQFF	TGTGCCAGCAGTAGCGGGACTAGCGGAAATTACAATGAGCAGTTCTTC
.	TRBV12-3/TRBV12-4	TRBJ2-7	.	CASILEGGQEQYF	TGTGCCAGCATCCTCGAGGGGGGCCAGGAGCAGTACTTC
.	TRBV7-2	TRBJ2-1	.	CASSLGGRANEQFF	TGTGCCAGCAGCTTAGGGGGACGAGCGAATGAGCAGTTCTTC
few	TRBV5-1	TRBJ2-3	.	CASSVGTTTDTQYF	TGCGCCAGCAGCGTCGGCACTACCACAGATACGCAGTATTTT
few	TRBV25-1	TRBJ1-3	.	CASSEPKSGNTIYF	TGTGCCAGCAGTGAACCGAAATCTGGAAACACCATATATTTT
.	TRBV12-3/TRBV12-4	TRBJ2-6	.	CASSWGMGLSGANVLTF	TGTGCCAGCAGTTGGGGCATGGGGCTCTCTGGGGCCAACGTCCTGACTTTC
few	TRBV12-3/TRBV12-4	TRBJ2-4	TRBD2	CASSYGRLAEDKNIQYF	TGTGCCAGCAGTTACGGTAGACTAGCGGAGGACAAAAACATTCAGTACTTC
few	TRBV4-3	TRBJ1-4	.	CASSQDFATNEKLFF	TGCGCCAGCAGCCAAGATTTCGCAACTAATGAAAAACTGTTTTTT
few	TRBV6-2/TRBV6-3	TRBJ2-1	.	CASSPTRTPNNEQFF	TGTGCCAGCAGTCCCACCCGGACTCCAAACAATGAGCAGTTCTTC
.	TRBV12-3/TRBV12-4	TRBJ2-7	TRBD2	CTFSFTPPATSGAYEQYF	TGTACCTTCAGTTTTACCCCTCCCGCGACTAGCGGGGCCTACGAGCAGTACTTC
few	TRBV7-2	TRBJ2-1	.	CASSTRTTPLGEQFF	TGTGCCAGCAGCACCCGGACGACCCCCCTGGGGGAGCAGTTCTTC
.	TRBV11-3	TRBJ2-1	TRBD1	CASSFDRGRYNEQFF	TGTGCCAGCAGCTTCGACAGGGGGCGGTACAATGAGCAGTTCTTC
.	TRBV5-1	TRBJ2-1	TRBD1	CASRKTGLTYNEQFF	TGCGCCAGCAGGAAGACAGGGTTGACCTACAATGAGCAGTTCTTC
few	TRBV27	TRBJ2-1	.	CASSLLRNNEQFF	TGTGCCAGCAGTTTATTGCGGAACAATGAGCAGTTCTTC
.	TRBV5-1	TRBJ1-6	TRBD1	CASSQRTGESPLHF	TGCGCCAGCAGCCAGAGAACAGGGGAATCACCCCTCCACTTT
many	TRBV12-3/TRBV12-4	TRBJ2-7	.	CASSLGGSEQYF	TGTGCCAGCAGTTTAGGGGGGAGCGAGCAGTACTTC